The clone carrying this TCR beta chain appeared many times. This sample is drawn from a study of T-cell memory formation after mild COVID-19. TCRdb called the 5' RACE reads again in MiXCR, with one record for every CDR3 protein. The sample gives under 150,000 distinct CDR3 sequences, roughly 20% of which show up once; approximately 41% is in the top ten. Trimming stripped 5 bases from V and 1 base from J, with 2 bases between. This CDR3 region has 12 residues. CDR1 and CDR2 from the germline V gene are MGHRA and YSYEKL. The sequence derives from a young man who had mild COVID-19 (a few samples of this study predate the infection). Cell type and time point are not known. The material sequenced was PBMCs or a T cell subset sorted from them (not recorded which). The chain links TRBV4-1 to TRBJ2-2; no clear D gene. CDR3 residues: CASSLNTGELFF. In DNA form, the CDR3 reads TGCGCCAGCAGCTTGAACACCGGGGAGCTGTTTTTT.